The 21 T cell receptor beta chains in this list originate from one sample, sequenced in a study of blood T cell repertoires in COVID-19. Measured with immunoSEQ multiplex PCR; TCRdb has only the in-frame clones, and not every one. Here the sample spans just under 55,000 clones, 75% to 95% being singletons. The specimen was peripheral blood. The receptors come from a woman between 35 and 50 years old with active COVID-19.

This chain uses TRBV12-3 or TRBV12-4 with TRBJ1-2; perhaps TRBD1 as D (5 bases). The V end lost 3 bases, the J end lost 9 bases, and 8 bases lay between the germline ends. This CDR3 is 11 amino acids long. The chain's CDR3 is CASSFGGSYTF. The CDR3 DNA follows: TGTGCCAGCAGTTTCGGGGGAAGCTACACCTTC.

The rearrangement joins TRBV7-9 to TRBJ2-2, with TRBD1 matching 7 bases. With V trimmed by 5 bases and J by 3 bases, 9 bases remained unmatched. The V gene's germline CDR1 is SEHNR and CDR2 FQNEAQ (reference sequence). The CDR3 is 16 residues long. Here the CDR3 DNA reads TGTGCCAGCAGCCCCCGACAGGGAAGAGACACCGGGGAGCTGTTTTTT. This encodes CASSPRQGRDTGELFF.

V usage is TRBV30 and J usage is TRBJ2-1; TRBD2 matches 7 bases. The J segment lost 9 bases and the V segment lost 0 bases, leaving 5 bases of the junction unmatched. In germline, CDR1 is GTSNPN, CDR2 SVGIG (reference sequence). This CDR3 region has 13 residues. CDR3 loop: CAWSVGLVSEQFF. CDR3 bases: TGTGCCTGGAGTGTAGGACTAGTCAGTGAGCAGTTCTTC.

This clone appeared a single time. The gene calls are TRBV19 and TRBJ2-3, with 13 bases fitting TRBD2. J was trimmed by 3 bases and V by 3 bases; bases with no gene match: 0. This CDR3 contains 15 residues. Per germline, CDR1 LNHDA and CDR2 SQIVND (reference sequence). The CDR3 protein is CASSMGLAGTDTQYF. In DNA form, the CDR3 reads TGTGCCAGTAGTATGGGACTAGCGGGGACAGATACGCAGTATTTT. The full variable domain, completed using reference TRBV19 and TRBJ2-3, is DGGITQSPKYLFRKEGQNVTLSCEQNLNHDAMYWYRQDPGQGLRLIYYSQIVNDFQKGDIAEGYSVSREKKESFPLTVTSAQKNPTAFYLCASSMGLAGTDTQYFGPGTRLTVL.

The genes are TRBV20-1 and TRBJ2-7, with TRBD2 as a possible D gene (6 bases). V dropped 3 bases and J dropped 12 bases, with 15 bases sitting between them. CDR1 is DFQATT, CDR2 SNEGSKA, per germline (reference sequence). The CDR3 sequence is 11 residues long. CDR3 loop: CSASGGGEWYF. DNA for the CDR3: TGCAGTGCTAGCGGTGGAGGGGAGTGGTACTTC.

The gene calls are TRBV5-4 and TRBJ1-2, with 10 bases that match TRBD1. The CDR3 loop spans 15 amino acids. Trimming took 1 base from V and 6 from J; bases not matched to a gene: 6. CDR1 is SGHNT and CDR2 is YYREEE in the germline V gene (reference sequence). The CDR3: CASSLMGQGRDGYTF. CDR3 nucleotides: TGTGCCAGCAGCTTGATGGGACAGGGGCGCGATGGCTACACCTTC.

V gene TRBV5-1 combines with J gene TRBJ2-6; 8 positions agree with TRBD1. This CDR3 is built from 18 residues. Germline V gene sequence: CDR1 SGHRS, CDR2 YFSETQ. The V segment lost 5 bases and the J segment 0 bases; nucleotides outside the gene matches: 10. CDR3 sequence (DNA): TGCGCCAGCAGGGACGTGGGGGACAGGTTCTCTGGGGCCAACGTCCTGACTTTC. It specifies CASRDVGDRFSGANVLTF.

V gene TRBV2 combines with J gene TRBJ2-5; 8 bases align to TRBD1. From germline, CDR1 is SNHLY and CDR2 FYNNEI. The junction had 2 bases not matched to a gene; V was cut back by 4 bases and J by 1 base. The CDR3 sequence is 14 residues long. The CDR3 here is CASSVDRGQETQYF. CDR3 coding DNA: TGTGCCAGCAGTGTCGACAGGGGCCAAGAGACCCAGTACTTC.

The genes are TRBV7-2 and TRBJ2-2, with D possibly being TRBD2 (6 bases). Trimming stripped 7 bases from V and 6 bases from J, with 15 bases between. The CDR3 is 14 amino acids. CDR1 is SGHTA, CDR2 FQGNSA, per germline. The CDR3 bases are TGTGCCAGCATCCAAAGCTCGGGGGCCGGGGAGCTGTTTTTT. Its translation is CASIQSSGAGELFF.

Turning to this clone: Since no conserved phenylalanine or tryptophan closes the CDR3, a read error is the likely cause. V is TRBV7-9 and J is TRBJ2-4, with 10 bases fitting TRBD1. The CDR3 loop spans 16 amino acids. Losses at the gene ends were 0 bases for V and 8 bases for J; bases not matched to a gene: 7. CDR1 and CDR2 from the germline V gene are SEHNR and FQNEAQ (reference sequence). The CDR3 spells CASSLALGTGVDIQYL. The CDR3 DNA sequence: TGTGCCAGCAGCTTAGCATTAGGGACAGGGGTGGACATTCAGTACCTC.

The chain couples TRBV5-6 to TRBJ1-6, with 8 bases aligning to TRBD1. Germline V gene data show CDR1 as SGHDT and CDR2 as YYEEEE. Trimming at V came to 3 bases and at J to 7 bases, leaving 3 bases not matched to a gene. This CDR3 has 14 amino acids. The CDR3 DNA is TGTGCCAGCAGCTGGGACAGGTACAATTCACCCCTCCACTTT. It yields the protein CASSWDRYNSPLHF.

The chain links TRBV9 to TRBJ2-3, with a weak D call TRBD2 (6 bases). Germline assignment: CDR1 SGDLS and CDR2 YYNGEE. The CDR3 runs to 15 residues. Trimming cost V 2 bases and J 3 bases, with 13 bases left between them. Here the CDR3 reads CASSVGGIGTDTQYF. CDR3 nucleotide sequence: TGTGCCAGCAGCGTGGGCGGGATAGGTACAGATACGCAGTATTTT.

The gene calls are TRBV24-1 and TRBJ1-4; 8 nucleotides align to TRBD1. After removal of 2 bases from V and 1 base from J, the junction contained 5 bases not matched to a gene. Per the germline V gene, CDR1 is KGHDR and CDR2 is SFDVKD. This CDR3 comprises 17 residues. The CDR3 DNA reads as TGTGCCACCAGTGATTGGAACAGGGGGGAAACTAATGAAAAACTGTTTTTT. Protein: CATSDWNRGETNEKLFF.

The genes are TRBV5-1 and TRBJ1-2; 10 bases agree with TRBD1. The germline V gene has CDR1 SGHRS and CDR2 YFSETQ. The CDR3 contains 15 residues. The ends lost 0 bases at V and 3 bases at J; junction bases unmatched: 2. CDR3 coding DNA: TGCGCCAGCAGCTTGGGAGGGACAGGGGACTATGGCTACACCTTC. Translating it yields CASSLGGTGDYGYTF.

The V gene is TRBV5-8, the J gene TRBJ1-5; 7 bases agree with TRBD1. The J segment lost 2 bases and the V segment lost 4 bases, leaving 9 bases of the junction unmatched. The CDR3 is 16 residues long. The germline V gene has CDR1 SGHTS and CDR2 YDEGEE. This CDR3 reads CASSPSTGTGNQPQHF. The DNA of the CDR3 is TGTGCCAGCAGCCCGTCAACCGGGACAGGCAATCAGCCCCAGCATTTT.

This chain joins TRBV2 and TRBJ1-2; the match to TRBD1 covers 7 bases. After removal of 11 bases from V and 4 bases from J, the junction contained 10 bases not matched to a gene. Germline V gene data show CDR1 as SNHLY and CDR2 as FYNNEI. The CDR3 runs 13 residues. DNA of the CDR3: TGTGCCCGGGGACAGCCACGAGTCTATGGCTACACCTTC. Encoded protein: CARGQPRVYGYTF.

V and J are TRBV5-4 and TRBJ2-2; D gene ambiguous. CDR3 length equals 14 residues. Germline CDR1 reads SGHNT; CDR2 reads YYREEE (reference sequence). V lost 4 bases and J lost 6, with 13 bases in between. CDR3 loop: CASSPSNSPGELFF. CDR3 sequence (DNA): TGTGCCAGCAGCCCGTCCAACTCACCCGGGGAGCTGTTTTTT.

The rearrangement links TRBV5-1 to TRBJ2-7; no clear D gene. The germline V gene encodes CDR1 SGHRS and CDR2 YFSETQ. Deletions cut 4 bases from V and 4 bases from J, with 6 bases between. The CDR3 is made up of 11 amino acids. Written as DNA, the CDR3 is TGCGCCAGCAGCCGCGAGTACGAGCAGTACTTC. Encoded protein: CASSREYEQYF.

The chain has TRBV19 and TRBJ2-1; 9 bases match TRBD2. This CDR3 spans 16 amino acids. V shed 1 base, J shed 10 bases, and the junction held 11 bases outside the gene matches. CDR1 is LNHDA and CDR2 is SQIVND in the germline V gene (reference sequence). DNA for the CDR3: TGTGCCAGTAGTATAGCTCGCGGGGGGGCACGTGCGGAGCAGTTCTTC. The encoded protein is CASSIARGGARAEQFF.

The chain has TRBV5-6 and TRBJ1-1; no reliable D call. Trimming took 1 base from V and 4 from J, leaving 8 bases between them. The CDR3 spans 13 residues. Germline lookup yields CDR1 SGHDT and CDR2 YYEEEE. The CDR3 coding sequence is TGTGCCAGCAGCTTGATGGGAGGCACTGAAGCTTTCTTT. Protein sequence: CASSLMGGTEAFF.

This chain joins TRBV15 and TRBJ2-7, with TRBD1 matching 8 bases. CDR3 size: 18 residues. V lost 0 bases, J lost 0 bases, and 10 bases stayed unmatched. Germline V gene lookup returns CDR1 LNHNV and CDR2 YYDKDF (reference sequence). Here the CDR3 reads CATSRDPRTGLISYEQYF. The CDR3 DNA reads as TGTGCCACCAGCAGAGATCCCCGGACAGGGCTAATCTCCTACGAGCAGTACTTC.